These 6 T cell receptor beta chains originate from one sample sequenced in a study of blood T cell repertoires in COVID-19. Clones were sequenced by immunoSEQ multiplex PCR, and TCRdb holds only the in-frame ones, with some missing. The sample holds over 200,000 clones, 70% to 90% seen once. Sequenced material: peripheral blood. The receptors here all came from a woman younger than 30 who had recovered from COVID-19.

This sequence joins TRBV27 and TRBJ1-1; perhaps TRBD1 as D (5 bases). Germline CDR1 is MNHEY and CDR2 is SMNVEV (reference sequence). The CDR3 consists of 14 residues. With 4 bases removed from V and 6 bases from J, the gap between germline ends came to 15 bases. CDR3 in amino acids: CASSWPGGIPEAFF. CDR3 DNA: TGTGCCAGCAGTTGGCCGGGGGGGATTCCTGAAGCTTTCTTT.

The CDR3 bases are TGTGCCTGGAGTGCCCCCGACTGGACAGTAACTGGAAACACCATATATTTT. Its translation is CAWSAPDWTVTGNTIYF. This sequence joins TRBV30 and TRBJ1-3; D perhaps matches TRBD1 (6 bases). CDR1 is GTSNPN, CDR2 SVGIG, per germline (reference sequence). CDR3 length: 17 amino acids. Deletions cut 1 base from V and 2 bases from J, with 18 bases between.

A word on this clone: It is unclear where the CDR3 begins or ends on the DNA, so no DNA is shown, and the CDR3 is as TCRdb lists it. J is TRBJ2-1 and V is TRBV21-1; TRBD2 is taken as the D call from the table, unchecked against the DNA. TRBV21-1 is described as a pseudogene. The CDR3 is 17 amino acids long, termini counted. The CDR3 here is CASSKVASGNPYNEQFF.

This rearrangement joins TRBV5-6 to TRBJ2-5; D uncertain. Trimming left V 4 bases short and J 5 bases short, with 9 bases between. From germline, CDR1 is SGHDT and CDR2 YYEEEE. The CDR3 totals 12 residues. This chain's CDR3 is CASSQPLETQYF. In DNA, the CDR3 is TGTGCCAGCAGCCAACCACTGGAGACCCAGTACTTC.

V is TRBV3-1 (or the pseudogene TRBV3-2) and J is TRBJ1-6, with 7 bases identical to TRBD1. Germline CDR1 and CDR2: LGHDT and YNNKEL (reference sequence). Germline trimming cut 0 bases from V and 10 bases from J; bases unmatched to any gene: 6. The CDR3 totals 15 residues. The CDR3 spells CASSQDQGERSPLHF. In nucleotides, the CDR3 is TGTGCCAGCAGCCAAGACCAGGGGGAACGGTCACCCCTCCACTTT.

This clone was detected only a few times. This chain uses TRBV10-1 with TRBJ2-7; 8 nucleotides line up with TRBD1. Unmatched junction bases numbered 11, after V lost 7 bases and J lost 0 bases. There are 16 residues in the CDR3. The germline CDR1 and CDR2 sequences are WNHNN and SYGVQD (reference sequence). CDR3 nucleotide sequence: TGCGCCAGCATACGCCAGGGGGCCAAAAACTCCTACGAGCAGTACTTC. Translating it yields CASIRQGAKNSYEQYF.